The rows below give T cell receptor beta chains drawn from one sample of a study of cytomegalovirus exposure and HLA in healthy donors. Assay used: immunoSEQ multiplex PCR; TCRdb lists only in-frame clones, some missing. The sample shows around 130,000 clones, and 2% sits with its ten largest clones. The material sequenced was PBMCs. The receptors here all came from a woman aged 55-69 years in good health and CMV-seronegative. CDR3s include the opening cysteine and the closing phenylalanine or tryptophan. A D gene is named only where the DNA matches it firmly.

d_gene: TRBD1
len: 16
v_gene: TRBV5-1
j_gene: TRBJ1-4
CDR3nt: TGCGCCAGCAGCCCCGGACAGGGACTTACTAATGAAAAACTGTTTTTT
CDR3aa: CASSPGQGLTNEKLFF

d_gene: NA
len: 13
v_gene: TRBV28
j_gene: TRBJ2-4
CDR3nt: TGTGCCAGCAGTCGTCACAGGGAAAACATTCAGTACTTC
CDR3aa: CASSRHRENIQYF

d_gene: TRBD2
len: 16
v_gene: TRBV5-6
j_gene: TRBJ2-5
CDR3nt: TGTGCCAGCAGCTGGGAAGCGGGGGGATTTACGGAGACCCAGTACTTC
CDR3aa: CASSWEAGGFTETQYF

d_gene: NA
len: 11
v_gene: TRBV28
j_gene: TRBJ1-4
CDR3nt: TGTGCCAGCAGGGGGCGGGAAAAACTGTTTTTT
CDR3aa: CASRGREKLFF

d_gene: NA
len: 15
v_gene: TRBV2
j_gene: TRBJ1-4
CDR3nt: TGTGCCAGCACTGAGGGGCGGCCAACTAATGAAAAACTGTTTTTT
CDR3aa: CASTEGRPTNEKLFF

d_gene: TRBD1
len: 17
v_gene: TRBV29-1
j_gene: TRBJ2-7
CDR3nt: TGCAGCGTTGGGGCTGACACCAAGGGGGCAACATTCTACGAGCAGTACTTC
CDR3aa: CSVGADTKGATFYEQYF

d_gene: NA
len: 15
v_gene: TRBV6-1
j_gene: TRBJ2-1
CDR3nt: TGTGCCAGCAGTGAACCAGCGGGTCTGGGTTATGAGCAGTTCTTC
CDR3aa: CASSEPAGLGYEQFF

d_gene: TRBD2
len: 14
v_gene: TRBV4-2
j_gene: TRBJ2-7
CDR3nt: TGTGCCAGCAGCCATGATAGCGGGCCTGACGAGCAGTACTTC
CDR3aa: CASSHDSGPDEQYF

d_gene: TRBD1
len: 16
v_gene: TRBV5-1
j_gene: TRBJ1-5
CDR3nt: TGCGCCAGCAGCTGGGAGCCGACAGGGGGGAGTCAGCCCCAGCATTTT
CDR3aa: CASSWEPTGGSQPQHF

d_gene: TRBD2
len: 16
v_gene: TRBV2
j_gene: TRBJ2-1
CDR3nt: TGTGCCAGCAGTGAAGTCTCGGGGGGCTCCTACAATGAGCAGTTCTTC
CDR3aa: CASSEVSGGSYNEQFF

d_gene: NA
len: 16
v_gene: TRBV5-6
j_gene: TRBJ2-5
CDR3nt: TGTGCCAGCAGCTTGGCCCCGGGACTCAGACAAGAGACCCAGTACTTC
CDR3aa: CASSLAPGLRQETQYF

d_gene: TRBD1
len: 19
v_gene: TRBV4-2
j_gene: TRBJ2-3
CDR3nt: TGTGCCAGCAGCCAAGAGTACCGACAGGGGACATCCAGCACAGATACGCAGTATTTT
CDR3aa: CASSQEYRQGTSSTDTQYF

d_gene: TRBD2
len: 15
v_gene: TRBV5-6
j_gene: TRBJ2-1
CDR3nt: TGTGCCAGCAGCGCAGGACTAGCGGATTTCAATGAGCAGTTCTTC
CDR3aa: CASSAGLADFNEQFF